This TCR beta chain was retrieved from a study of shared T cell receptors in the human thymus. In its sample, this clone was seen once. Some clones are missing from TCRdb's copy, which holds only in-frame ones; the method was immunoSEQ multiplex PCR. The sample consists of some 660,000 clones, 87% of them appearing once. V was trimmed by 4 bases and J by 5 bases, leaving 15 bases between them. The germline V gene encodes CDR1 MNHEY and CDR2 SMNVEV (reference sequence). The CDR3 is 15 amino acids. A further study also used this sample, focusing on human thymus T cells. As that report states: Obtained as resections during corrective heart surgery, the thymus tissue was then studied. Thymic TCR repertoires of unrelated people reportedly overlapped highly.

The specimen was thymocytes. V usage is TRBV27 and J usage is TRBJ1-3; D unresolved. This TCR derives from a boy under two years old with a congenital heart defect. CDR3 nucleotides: TGTGCCAGCAGTTCAAAGAGATCCGGGAGAAACACCATATATTTT. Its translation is CASSSKRSGRNTIYF.